Presented here are 23 T cell receptor beta chains from one specimen sequenced in a study of blood T cell repertoires in COVID-19. TCRdb's table, derived via immunoSEQ multiplex PCR, lists solely in-frame clones and lacks some. This table holds roughly 330,000 clones, roughly 90% found once. Sample: peripheral blood. Every receptor here comes from a man aged 25 to 45 with COVID-19, enrolled during active disease.

This clone was picked up one time. CDR3 nucleotides: TGTGCCAGCAGTTACCGGACAGGGACGGAGGAGACCCAGTACTTC. Encoded protein: CASSYRTGTEETQYF. The chain links TRBV6-2 or TRBV6-3 to TRBJ2-5, with 8 bases identical to TRBD1. The CDR3 spans 15 residues. Losses at the gene ends were 2 bases for V and 5 bases for J; bases not matched to a gene: 7. The germline V gene has CDR1 MNHEY and CDR2 SVGEGT.

The genes are TRBV7-7 and TRBJ2-1, with TRBD1 identical over 7 bases. Per the germline V gene, CDR1 is SSHAT and CDR2 is FNYEAQ (reference sequence). CDR3 length: 14 amino acids. V was pared by 5 bases and J by 5 bases, with 6 bases of the junction left unmatched. The CDR3 DNA reads as TGTGCCAGCAGCGAGCGACAGGGACACAATGAGCAGTTCTTC. Protein sequence: CASSERQGHNEQFF. The full variable domain, rest sourced from reference TRBV7-7 and TRBJ2-1, is GAGVSQSPRYKVTKRGQDVTLRCDPISSHATLYWYQQALGQGPEFLTYFNYEAQPDKSGLPSDRFSAERPEGSISTLTIQRTEQRDSAMYRCASSERQGHNEQFFGPGTRLTVL.

V and J are TRBV10-3 and TRBJ1-1, with a tentative D call TRBD1 (6 bases). Germline CDR1 ENHRY, CDR2 SYGVKD. The CDR3 contains 13 residues. V was pared by 6 bases and J by 5 bases, with 13 bases between. The CDR3 coding sequence is TGTGCCATCAGCAGGGGTATTGAAACTGAAGCTTTCTTT. It yields the protein CAISRGIETEAFF.

V usage is TRBV5-6 and J usage is TRBJ2-6; D remains unclear. The V gene's germline CDR1 is SGHDT and CDR2 YYEEEE. The CDR3 is 17 residues long. The germline V and J ends were trimmed by 0 bases and 0 bases, with 10 bases remaining between them. The CDR3 region has the DNA TGTGCCAGCAGCTTGGGCCTATGGTCCTCTGGGGCCAACGTCCTGACTTTC. It specifies CASSLGLWSSGANVLTF.

The chain has TRBV30 and TRBJ2-1; no reliable D call. V shed 3 bases and J shed 4 bases, with 10 bases lying between them. Germline values: CDR1 GTSNPN, CDR2 SVGIG (reference sequence). This CDR3 has 13 amino acids. CDR3: CAWSRPGYNEQFF. In DNA form, the CDR3 reads TGTGCCTGGAGCCGCCCCGGGTACAATGAGCAGTTCTTC.

This sequence joins TRBV27 and TRBJ2-7, with 10 bases lining up with TRBD1. J was trimmed by 4 bases and V by 6 bases; bases with no gene match: 0. The germline CDR1 and CDR2 sequences are MNHEY and SMNVEV (reference sequence). The CDR3 is 12 residues long. CDR3 DNA sequence: TGTGCCAGCAGGGGACAGGGGTACGAGCAGTACTTC. Amino acid sequence: CASRGQGYEQYF.

The chain combines TRBV7-6 with TRBJ2-7; 10 bases are a match to TRBD1. Germline CDR1 reads SGHVS; CDR2 reads FNYEAQ. This CDR3 has 13 amino acids. V shed 5 bases, J shed 3 bases, and the junction held 1 base outside the gene matches. In nucleotides, the CDR3 is TGTGCCAGCAGCCGGACAGGGGGCTACGAGCAGTACTTC. The encoded protein is CASSRTGGYEQYF.

The gene calls are TRBV24-1 and TRBJ2-1; 7 positions match TRBD2. CDR1 and CDR2 (germline): KGHDR, SFDVKD. There are 17 residues in the CDR3. V was clipped by 2 bases and J by 0 bases; unmatched bases: 6. The CDR3 here is CATSDSLGRGSYNEQFF. The CDR3 DNA reads as TGTGCCACCAGTGATTCGCTGGGGAGGGGCTCCTACAATGAGCAGTTCTTC.

This chain joins TRBV9 and TRBJ2-5; 12 bases align to TRBD2. CDR3 length equals 17 residues. J lost 4 bases, V lost 3 bases, and 10 bases had no gene match. The germline CDR1 and CDR2 sequences are SGDLS and YYNGEE. The DNA of the CDR3 is TGTGCCAGCAGCGGACCCACCACACTAGCGGGAGGAGAGACCCAGTACTTC. Translated, it gives CASSGPTTLAGGETQYF.

V and J are TRBV9 and TRBJ2-1; 11 bases are a match to TRBD2. CDR1 is SGDLS and CDR2 is YYNGEE in the germline V gene. With 0 bases clipped from V and 4 bases from J, the junction kept 6 bases outside the gene matches. The CDR3 spans 17 residues. Here the CDR3 reads CASSVVRLAGSYNEQFF. The CDR3 DNA sequence: TGTGCCAGCAGCGTAGTCAGACTAGCGGGATCTTACAATGAGCAGTTCTTC.

The V call is TRBV7-2, the J call TRBJ1-2, with 7 bases aligning to TRBD1. The CDR3 is made up of 15 amino acids. J lost 6 bases, V lost 1 base, and 8 bases had no gene match. In germline, CDR1 is SGHTA, CDR2 FQGNSA. Here the CDR3 reads CASSLVGTVDDGYTF. As DNA, the CDR3 is TGTGCCAGCAGCTTAGTAGGGACAGTCGACGATGGCTACACCTTC.

This chain connects TRBV19 to TRBJ1-5; D not certain. Germline V CDR1 and CDR2: LNHDA, SQIVND (reference sequence). The CDR3 length is 15 residues. V was pared by 7 bases and J by 2 bases, with 15 bases between. CDR3: CASTRSGEGNQPQHF. The CDR3 DNA reads as TGTGCCAGTACCCGGAGTGGGGAGGGCAATCAGCCCCAGCATTTT.

The chain is built from TRBV7-9 and TRBJ1-3; no firm D call. V was pared by 8 bases and J by 4 bases, with 15 bases between. The CDR3 totals 14 residues. Germline V gene sequence: CDR1 SEHNR, CDR2 FQNEAQ (reference sequence). CDR3 coding DNA: TGTGCCAGCGCGTTGTATGGGCAGGGAAACACCATATATTTT. Its translation is CASALYGQGNTIYF.

The CDR3 nucleotides are TGTGCCAGCAGTTCTCAACAGGGCTATGGCTACACCTTC. Its translation: CASSSQQGYGYTF. The rearrangement uses TRBV27 and TRBJ1-2, with D possibly TRBD1 on 6 matching bases. V lost 4 bases, J lost 4 bases, and 10 bases lay in between. From germline, CDR1 is MNHEY and CDR2 SMNVEV (reference sequence). The CDR3 consists of 13 residues.

The chain is built from TRBV5-1 and TRBJ2-1, with D tentatively TRBD1 (5 bases). The V and J ends lost 2 bases and 4 bases respectively, with 10 bases between them. This CDR3 has 14 amino acids. From germline, CDR1 is SGHRS and CDR2 YFSETQ. Here the CDR3 DNA reads TGCGCCAGCAGCTTTCCGGACACTTACAATGAGCAGTTCTTC. As protein: CASSFPDTYNEQFF. The whole variable domain, filled in from reference TRBV5-1 and TRBJ2-1, reads KAGVTQTPRYLIKTRGQQVTLSCSPISGHRSVSWYQQTPGQGLQFLFEYFSETQRNKGNFPGRFSGRQFSNSRSEMNVSTLELGDSALYLCASSFPDTYNEQFFGPGTRLTVL.

This clone was recorded once. The J gene is TRBJ1-6, the V gene TRBV29-1, with 7 bases lining up with TRBD1. The CDR3 sequence is 14 residues long. Germline lookup yields CDR1 SQVTM and CDR2 ANQGSEA. Unmatched junction bases numbered 11, after V lost 7 bases and J lost 8 bases. The DNA of the CDR3 is TGCAGCGCCGCACAGGGGTCCCCCGATTCACCCCTCCACTTT. Its translation is CSAAQGSPDSPLHF.

The chain recombines TRBV18 with TRBJ2-1, with a weak D call TRBD1 (6 bases). Trimming removed 6 bases at V and 0 bases at J, with 9 bases between. From germline, CDR1 is KGHSH and CDR2 LQKENI. This CDR3 spans 14 amino acids. CDR3 loop: CASSGQTSYNEQFF. The CDR3 coding sequence is TGTGCCAGCTCCGGACAGACCTCCTACAATGAGCAGTTCTTC.

J is TRBJ2-2 and V is TRBV7-9; 12 nucleotides line up with TRBD2. From germline, CDR1 is SEHNR and CDR2 FQNEAQ (reference sequence). The V gene end was trimmed by 6 bases and the J gene end by 0 bases; junction bases not matched to a gene: 11. This CDR3 region has 19 residues. The CDR3 region has the DNA TGTGCCAGCAGGCACGGACTAGCGGGGAGAATTACGAACACCGGGGAGCTGTTTTTT. Residues: CASRHGLAGRITNTGELFF.

CDR3 nucleotide sequence: TGCGCCAGCAGCCCTCGTACCTTTAGACAGGGATCCACTGAAGCTTTCTTT. It yields the protein CASSPRTFRQGSTEAFF. The rearrangement uses TRBV4-3 and TRBJ1-1; 7 nucleotides agree with TRBD1. Germline CDR1 and CDR2: LGHNA and YSLEER. Trimming cost V 4 bases and J 4 bases; bases outside gene matches: 15. The CDR3 covers 17 residues.

V is TRBV24-1 and J is TRBJ2-1; a possible D gene is TRBD2 (6 bases). The CDR3 totals 14 residues. Germline loops: CDR1 KGHDR, CDR2 SFDVKD. The ends were cut back, 2 bases at V and 8 bases at J, with 12 bases in the middle. The CDR3 sequence is CATSDWREAYEQFF. The CDR3 coding sequence is TGTGCCACCAGTGATTGGCGGGAAGCGTATGAGCAGTTCTTC.

The chain joins TRBV9 to TRBJ2-5, with TRBD2 matching 10 bases. Unmatched junction bases numbered 11, after V lost 4 bases and J lost 5 bases. CDR1 is SGDLS and CDR2 is YYNGEE in the germline V gene. CDR3 length: 16 amino acids. For the CDR3, the DNA is TGTGCCAGCAGCTCCCTCAGCGGGGGGGCCTGGGAGACCCAGTACTTC. This encodes CASSSLSGGAWETQYF.

The chain uses TRBV9 and TRBJ2-2; D unclear. V gave up 1 base and J gave up 0 bases, with 13 bases separating them. CDR1 and CDR2 from the germline V gene are SGDLS and YYNGEE. The length of the CDR3 is 17 residues. Here the CDR3 reads CASSVLMGRPNTGELFF. CDR3 coding DNA: TGTGCCAGCAGCGTATTGATGGGCAGGCCGAACACCGGGGAGCTGTTTTTT. The entire variable domain, with the rest obtained from reference TRBV9 and TRBJ2-2, is as follows: DSGVTQTPKHLITATGQRVTLRCSPRSGDLSVYWYQQSLDQGLQFLIQYYNGEERAKGNILERFSAQQFPDLHSELNLSSLELGDSALYFCASSVLMGRPNTGELFFGEGSRLTVL.

The chain employs TRBV3-1 (or the pseudogene TRBV3-2) and TRBJ2-7; 12 positions match TRBD1. CDR1 is LGHDT and CDR2 is YNNKEL in the germline V gene (reference sequence). The V gene end was trimmed by 11 bases and the J gene end by 7 bases; junction bases not matched to a gene: 12. This CDR3 is 14 amino acids long. The CDR3 DNA is TGTGCCGCGTCGGGGACAGGGGGCGCGGGGGAGCAGTACTTC. Amino acids: CAASGTGGAGEQYF.